The clone carrying this T cell receptor (beta chain) came up once. The treatment: about 20 received Ad26.COV2.S at low or high dose, single or two shots; roughly 5 received placebo; per-sample allocation not given. Samples analyzed were those drawn on day 63 after the first vaccine or placebo injection. Some clones are missing from TCRdb's copy, which holds only in-frame ones; the method was immunoSEQ multiplex PCR. The sample consists of 250,000 or so clones, roughly 89% of them appearing once. The ends lost 3 bases at V and 2 bases at J; junction bases unmatched: 3. Per germline, CDR1 LNHDA and CDR2 SQIVND (reference sequence). The CDR3 has 14 amino acids. The data are from a study of Ad26.COV2.S vaccination and SARS-CoV-2 variants.

This sequence joins TRBV19 and TRBJ1-2; 7 nucleotides line up with TRBD1. The receptor comes from a person aged 18-60 years who received the Ad26.COV2.S COVID-19 vaccine or a placebo. The sample was peripheral blood, taken in a trial of Ad26.COV2.S vaccine versus placebo. Here the CDR3 DNA reads TGTGCCAGTAGTATGGGGACAGACAACTATGGCTACACCTTC. This encodes CASSMGTDNYGYTF.